The 16 T cell receptor beta chains below come from one sample, sequenced in a study of OX40 agonist ivuxolimab in advanced cancers. Library prep was done by the immunoSEQ multiplex PCR assay. TCRdb took this table from immuneACCESS and kept in-frame rearrangements with V and J called. Such tables lack part of the clones; where checked against another copy, unresolved V genes explain under half of the gap, and the rest is unexplained. Counted in this sample were 53,000 or so clones; less than 85% of them appeared once. In total, the top ten clones hold about 13% of the sample. Specimen: CD4+ or CD8+ T cells sorted from blood, collected in a trial of the OX40 agonist ivuxolimab. The receptors here all came from an adult with an advanced solid tumor such as melanoma, head and neck, liver or kidney cancer.

V usage is TRBV5-1 and J usage is TRBJ2-1; D may be TRBD1 (5 bases). V was shortened by 0 bases and J by 6 bases, with 13 bases between the two germline ends. Germline V gene data show CDR1 as SGHRS and CDR2 as YFSETQ. This CDR3 has 15 residues. CDR3 sequence (DNA): TGCGCCAGCAGCTTGGGAGACAGTAGAGGCAATGAGCAGTTCTTC. This sequence encodes CASSLGDSRGNEQFF.

This clone is labeled medium-sized. The CDR3 DNA is TGTGCCAGCAGCGACTGGGACAGGGGAGGTAACGAGCAGTACTTC. This translates into CASSDWDRGGNEQYF. The gene calls are TRBV2 and TRBJ2-7; 10 bases are shared with TRBD1. Germline trimming cut 6 bases from V and 5 bases from J; bases unmatched to any gene: 10. The CDR3 is 15 residues long. Germline V lookup: CDR1 SNHLY, CDR2 FYNNEI.

This clone was recorded once. This chain uses TRBV5-4 with TRBJ1-2; the match to TRBD1 covers 9 bases. The V segment lost 4 bases and the J segment 5 bases; nucleotides outside the gene matches: 9. CDR3 length: 15 amino acids. From germline, CDR1 is SGHNT and CDR2 YYREEE (reference sequence). CDR3 residues: CASSQHRGLWYGYTF. The CDR3 DNA follows: TGTGCCAGCAGCCAACACAGGGGGCTGTGGTATGGCTACACCTTC.

This clone has just a few counts. This chain links TRBV2 with TRBJ2-4; D not resolved. Per germline, CDR1 SNHLY and CDR2 FYNNEI. V was clipped by 6 bases and J by 0 bases, with 12 bases between them. The CDR3 loop spans 15 amino acids. The CDR3 nucleotides are TGTGCCAGCAGACGTCAGTCTTTAGCCAAAAACATTCAGTACTTC. This codes for CASRRQSLAKNIQYF.

The chain has TRBV28 and TRBJ1-4; weak D call: TRBD1 (6 bases). Trimming removed 5 bases from V and 1 base from J, with 11 bases in between. This CDR3 comprises 15 residues. The V gene's germline CDR1 is MDHEN and CDR2 SYDVKM. CDR3 nucleotides: TGTGCCAGCAGTCCCTGGGGGCGAACTAATGAAAAACTGTTTTTT. Translation: CASSPWGRTNEKLFF.

The chain recombines TRBV6-4 with TRBJ2-1, with a possible D match to TRBD2 (6 bases). This CDR3 is built from 16 residues. Trimming stripped 0 bases from V and 8 bases from J, with 17 bases between. Germline V gives CDR1 MRHNA, CDR2 SNTAGT. The CDR3 coding sequence is TGTGCCAGCAGTGACTCGCGTCTGGGAGGACGCGATGAGCAGTTCTTC. It specifies CASSDSRLGGRDEQFF.

This clone showed up just a few times. Other DNA sequences in the sample encode the same CDR3. V and J are TRBV7-8 and TRBJ1-5; D perhaps matches TRBD1 (5 bases). V lost 1 base, J lost 7 bases, and 14 bases lay in between. CDR1 SGHVS and CDR2 FQNEAQ come from the germline V gene. The CDR3 consists of 15 residues. Here the CDR3 DNA reads TGTGCCAGCAGCTTAGTTCCCAGGGCGGGGCAGCCCCAGCATTTT. Translation: CASSLVPRAGQPQHF.

This clone was observed a single time. The chain carries TRBV10-1 and TRBJ2-3; perhaps TRBD2 as D (5 bases). The CDR3 extends over 14 amino acids. The V end was cut by 2 bases, the J end by 0 bases, with 6 bases between. Germline V gene sequence: CDR1 WNHNN, CDR2 SYGVQD (reference sequence). CDR3 loop: CASSETGSTDTQYF. CDR3 in DNA: TGCGCCAGCAGTGAGACGGGGAGCACAGATACGCAGTATTTT.

This clone was seen only once. The genes are TRBV9 and TRBJ1-3, with unresolved D. Trimming left V 0 bases short and J 0 bases short, with 10 bases between. This CDR3 has 16 amino acids. Per the germline V gene, CDR1 is SGDLS and CDR2 is YYNGEE. This CDR3 is CASSVELGNSGNTIYF. CDR3 in DNA: TGTGCCAGCAGCGTAGAATTGGGCAACTCTGGAAACACCATATATTTT.

V gene TRBV7-6 combines with J gene TRBJ2-1, with a weak D call TRBD2 (7 bases). This CDR3 is built from 16 residues. The germline V gene has CDR1 SGHVS and CDR2 FNYEAQ. Trimming removed 1 base from V and 3 bases from J, with 13 bases in between. The CDR3 DNA sequence: TGTGCCAGCAGCTTAGAGGCGGGGGCGGGCTACAATGAGCAGTTCTTC. Translated, it gives CASSLEAGAGYNEQFF. The full variable domain, its missing parts supplied by reference TRBV7-6 and TRBJ2-1, is GAGVSQSPRYKVTKRGQDVALRCDPISGHVSLYWYRQALGQGPEFLTYFNYEAQQDKSGLPNDRFSAERPEGSISTLTIQRTEQRDSAMYRCASSLEAGAGYNEQFFGPGTRLTVL.

This sequence joins TRBV27 and TRBJ2-1; D may be TRBD2 (5 bases). Germline-derived CDR1 and CDR2 are MNHEY and SMNVEV (reference sequence). V was shortened by 5 bases and J by 7 bases, with 15 bases between the two germline ends. The CDR3 covers 14 residues. In nucleotides, the CDR3 is TGTGCCAGCAGTACCCCGCTAGAGGGTAATGAGCAGTTCTTC. Translated: CASSTPLEGNEQFF.

The genes are TRBV27 and TRBJ2-1; 7 bases match TRBD1. J gave up 9 bases and V 6 bases, and 8 bases lay outside the gene matches. From germline, CDR1 is MNHEY and CDR2 SMNVEV (reference sequence). The CDR3 sequence is 13 residues long. The CDR3 is CASRTTGAGEQFF. CDR3 coding DNA: TGTGCCAGCAGAACTACAGGGGCGGGTGAGCAGTTCTTC.

This chain links TRBV5-4 with TRBJ2-6, with 16 bases identical to TRBD2. Germline assignment: CDR1 SGHNT and CDR2 YYREEE (reference sequence). The CDR3 loop spans 20 amino acids. The ends lost 4 bases at V and 0 bases at J; junction bases unmatched: 7. This CDR3 reads CASSRKGLAGGISGANVLTF. CDR3 nucleotide sequence: TGTGCCAGCAGCCGAAAGGGACTAGCGGGAGGGATCTCTGGGGCCAACGTCCTGACTTTC. Combining the CDR3 with reference TRBV5-4 and TRBJ2-6 gives the whole variable domain ETGVTQSPTHLIKTRGQQVTLRCSSQSGHNTVSWYQQALGQGPQFIFQYYREEENGRGNFPPRFSGLQFPNYSSELNVNALELDDSALYLCASSRKGLAGGISGANVLTFGAGSRLTVL.

This sequence joins TRBV5-1 and TRBJ2-3; 14 positions agree with TRBD2. The CDR3 loop spans 17 amino acids. V shed 4 bases, J shed 4 bases, and the junction held 8 bases outside the gene matches. CDR1 is SGHRS and CDR2 is YFSETQ in the germline V gene. CDR3 amino acids: CASSLGTSGSIADTQYF. CDR3 coding DNA: TGCGCCAGCAGCCTGGGGACTAGCGGGAGTATCGCAGATACGCAGTATTTT.

The chain combines TRBV6-5 with TRBJ1-1; D gene uncertain. V lost 6 bases and J lost 0, with 8 bases in between. The CDR3 consists of 13 residues. CDR1 MNHEY and CDR2 SVGAGI come from the germline V gene. CDR3 residues: CASRGIMNTEAFF. CDR3 coding DNA: TGTGCCAGCAGAGGGATCATGAACACTGAAGCTTTCTTT.

The chain employs TRBV5-1 and TRBJ2-7, with D perhaps assigned TRBD1 or TRBD2 (5 bases each). The CDR3 totals 15 residues. Germline values: CDR1 SGHRS, CDR2 YFSETQ. V lost 3 bases to trimming and J lost 3 bases, with 16 bases between them. The CDR3: CASSSQGAASYEQYF. CDR3 DNA: TGCGCCAGCAGCTCCCAGGGAGCGGCAAGCTACGAGCAGTACTTC.